These 9 T cell receptor beta chains were all obtained from the same sample, sequenced in a study of blood T cell repertoires in COVID-19. Assay: immunoSEQ multiplex PCR; the TCRdb copy retains only in-frame clones and omits some. This table holds 95,000 to 110,000 clones, about 80% found once. The sample consisted of peripheral blood. These receptors all stem from a human donor in a cohort sampled during active or convalescent COVID-19.

This clone has just one count. The chain joins TRBV15 to TRBJ1-5, with a weak D call TRBD1 (6 bases). Trimming took 4 bases from V and 5 from J, leaving 12 bases between them. The germline CDR1 and CDR2 sequences are LNHNV and YYDKDF (reference sequence). This CDR3 contains 14 residues. This chain's CDR3 is CATSKQGDDQPQHF. The CDR3 DNA sequence: TGTGCCACCAGCAAACAGGGCGACGATCAGCCCCAGCATTTT.

On this clone: One end of the junction is discordant with germline, which a read error may explain. The genes are TRBV6-5 and TRBJ1-4; TRBD1 might be the D (5 bases). CDR1 is MNHEY and CDR2 is SVGAGI in the germline V gene. The CDR3 totals 15 residues. The CDR3, as DNA: TGTGCCAGTACCGACCCGGGACTCACTAAAGAAAAACTGTTTTTT. Its translation is CASTDPGLTKEKLFF.

This clone was counted only a few times. The genes are TRBV19 and TRBJ1-5, with TRBD1 as a possible D gene (6 bases). With 9 bases removed from V and 0 bases from J, the gap between germline ends came to 15 bases. This CDR3 is 15 amino acids long. CDR1 LNHDA and CDR2 SQIVND come from the germline V gene (reference sequence). As DNA, the CDR3 is TGTGCCAGCGAGAGCCGGGACATTAGCAATCAGCCCCAGCATTTT. It yields the protein CASESRDISNQPQHF. Full variable domain (remainder filled in from reference TRBV19 and TRBJ1-5): DGGITQSPKYLFRKEGQNVTLSCEQNLNHDAMYWYRQDPGQGLRLIYYSQIVNDFQKGDIAEGYSVSREKKESFPLTVTSAQKNPTAFYLCASESRDISNQPQHFGDGTRLSIL.

This clone appeared a few times. The V call is TRBV11-3, the J call TRBJ1-4; 9 positions agree with TRBD1. The V segment lost 3 bases and the J segment 0 bases; nucleotides outside the gene matches: 5. This CDR3 is built from 17 residues. Germline V gives CDR1 SGHNT, CDR2 YENEEA. The CDR3 DNA reads TGTGCCAGCAGCTTCGGACAGGGGTCCGCAACTAATGAAAAACTGTTTTTT. Translation gives CASSFGQGSATNEKLFF.

The V and J genes are TRBV7-2 and TRBJ1-2; 8 bases line up with TRBD1. V lost 5 bases to trimming and J lost 6 bases; unmatched junction nucleotides: 11. Germline V gene data show CDR1 as SGHTA and CDR2 as FQGNSA. The CDR3 consists of 15 residues. CDR3 sequence: CASSGRDRRLNGYTF. In nucleotides, the CDR3 is TGTGCCAGCAGCGGAAGGGACAGGCGTCTTAATGGCTACACCTTC.

The CDR3 coding sequence is TGTGCCAGCAGCTATAGACAGGGTTCGCAGCCCCAGCATTTT. Its protein product is CASSYRQGSQPQHF. The genes are TRBV7-2 and TRBJ1-5; 7 nucleotides agree with TRBD1. With 4 bases clipped from V and 7 bases from J, the junction kept 7 bases outside the gene matches. The CDR3 contains 14 residues. Germline CDR1 and CDR2: SGHTA and FQGNSA.

This clone was detected only once. The rearrangement joins TRBV4-1 to TRBJ2-3, with D possibly being TRBD2 (6 bases). Germline V gene sequence: CDR1 MGHRA, CDR2 YSYEKL. V lost 0 bases to trimming and J lost 0 bases, with 10 bases between them. The CDR3 has 16 amino acids. DNA of the CDR3: TGCGCCAGCAGCCAAGATTTGGGAGGAAGCACAGATACGCAGTATTTT. This codes for CASSQDLGGSTDTQYF.

V and J are TRBV9 and TRBJ1-2; the D is unclear. The CDR3 is 14 amino acids. The V end lost 0 bases, the J end lost 2 bases, and 8 bases lay between the germline ends. Germline assignment: CDR1 SGDLS and CDR2 YYNGEE. CDR3 DNA: TGTGCCAGCAGCGTAGATCCTCAGAACTATGGCTACACCTTC. Translating gives CASSVDPQNYGYTF.

This chain links TRBV18 with TRBJ2-1; 7 bases align to TRBD1. J was trimmed by 8 bases and V by 4 bases; bases with no gene match: 5. This CDR3 region has 13 residues. Germline-derived CDR1 and CDR2 are KGHSH and LQKENI. As DNA, the CDR3 is TGTGCCAGCTCACTAGTAACAGGGGATGAGCAGTTCTTC. Its translation: CASSLVTGDEQFF.